This T cell receptor (beta chain) was documented in a study of blood T cells in healthy people across ages. The study's findings and limits: It was not possible, with unsorted PBMCs, to conclusively compare naive and antigen-experienced cells. Shifts in expanded clonotypes may have been confounded by donor CMV status, which was unknown.

For the second PCR, which ran for about 7 to 11 cycles, a sample-barcoded 5' primer and a J-beta primer mix were used. TCRdb reprocessed the 5' RACE reads with MiXCR, giving one entry per CDR3 protein. The repertoire holds some 1.6 million distinct CDR3 sequences, roughly 32% seen once, with 11% in the top ten. With respect to this clonotype: Its antigen is currently unknown.

Looked up from germline, CDR1 is LGHDT and CDR2 is YNNKEL (reference sequence). With 2 bases clipped from V and 4 bases from J, the junction kept 11 bases outside the gene matches. The CDR3 totals 17 residues. This sequence joins TRBV3-1 and TRBJ2-3; the match to TRBD2 covers 8 bases. The TCR was taken from a woman aged 25 to 45 in good health. Sequenced sample: blood. The DNA of the CDR3 is TGTGCCAGCAGCCAATATTCTGTAGCGGGGAGCGCAGATACGCAGTATTTT. It translates to CASSQYSVAGSADTQYF.